The clone carrying this TCR beta chain was seen only a few times. The antigen remains undetermined. The data stem from a study of human T cells and chemical hapten exposure. Study-level results: The number of TCRs over 1 in 1000 frequency stayed unchanged after DPC.

The CDR3 has 18 amino acids. Germline CDR1 SNHLY, CDR2 FYNNEI. Trimming removed 4 bases from V and 0 bases from J; junction bases left unmatched: 3. Specified time point: patch test 1, 2 weeks after DPC sensitization. Treatment given: therapeutic diphenylcyclopropenone sensitization with weekly scalp DPC. Blood collection happened ahead of applying each patch test. TCRdb reprocessed the RACE reads with MiXCR, giving one entry per CDR3 protein. Of about 360,000 distinct CDR3 sequences listed, about 4.8% are singletons. The chain joins TRBV2 to TRBJ2-6, with 13 nucleotides matching TRBD2. The clonotype comes from a woman aged 45-60 years with alopecia areata. Some clones in this sample may be carry-over from other donors' samples. The sequences come from whole blood, collected in connection with sensitization to the hapten diphenylcyclopropenone (DPC). The CDR3 nucleotides are TGTGCCAGCAGTGGGGGACTAGCGGGGCCCTCTGGGGCCAACGTCCTGACTTTC. Its translation: CASSGGLAGPSGANVLTF.